This record covers a single TCR beta chain. This clonotype has more than one count but fewer than ten. The antigen this receptor binds is unknown. There are no base qualities to consult, and no much larger clone falls within one base. The CDR3 covers 14 residues, taking in both the cysteine and the phenylalanine. The only DNA kept is the CDR3, 42 bases in frame from the first base. Looking up the germline V gene (reference sequence) yields CDR1 MNHNY and CDR2 SVGAGI. The V and J ends are trimmed by 0 bases and 3 bases, leaving 8 bases between them. These data come from a study of blood T cells in healthy people across ages (dated by TCRdb to the mid-2010s). At the level of the whole study: In model experiments, roughly one uniquely barcoded TCR beta cDNA molecule per two T cells was captured by template switching. The study measured age-related changes in TCR beta repertoire diversity using deep sequencing normalized with unique cDNA molecular identifiers. Donors were grouped into four age groups: young (average roughly 16 years), middle-aged (around 39), aged (around 66) and long-lived (approximately 81). To avoid experimental bias, donors of different ages were distributed randomly across sequencing lanes. Using the same blood draw, the study looked at two additional independent replicas of 1 million unique cDNA reads for two donors, one aged 18 to 30 and the other aged 80 or older.

The research as a whole found: Observed TCR beta diversity per million T cells fell roughly linearly with age, and a significant reduction was already apparent by age roughly 40. Bulk unsorted PBMC profiling prevented conclusive comparison of naive and antigen-experienced compartments. Total diversity estimates from one million sequenced T cells were considered lower bounds and underestimates. There was a strong correlation between observed TCR beta diversity and the percentage of naive T cells measured by flow cytometry. The CMV infection status of donors was not known, potentially confounding age-related changes in expanded clonotypes. The long-lived group showed more naive CD4+ T cells, fewer expanded clones and increased TCR diversity than the aged group, suggesting age selection.

The library relied on 5' RACE. Data came from an Illumina HiSeq 2500. A second about 7 to 11 cycle PCR used a sample-barcoded 5' primer and a J-beta primer mix. A unique molecular identifier was introduced onto each TCR beta cDNA molecule by a template-switch 5' adaptor carrying 12 random nucleotides. Each sample yielded at least 2.5 million CDR3-containing paired-end reads. All of the RNA was converted into first-strand cDNA using the Mint cDNA synthesis kit, with a TRBC-specific oligonucleotide serving as the primer. Following uracil-DNA glycosylase treatment, a first 18-cycle PCR with universal primers M1SS and BC2_uni_R was performed on all cDNA. In the authors' own workflow: For normalization, 1 million high-quality reads, each with a distinct molecular identifier, were randomly selected from each sample. Reads sharing molecular identifiers were discarded rather than binned into consensus sequences. MiTCR, set to a Q25 quality threshold and the strictest error-elimination algorithm, was used for CDR3 identification, clonotype clustering and error correction. A nonparametric unseen species model with Euler transformation was used to estimate lower-bound total TCR beta diversity. TCRdb passed the public sequencing reads through fastp at Q25 and MiXCR, retaining productive beta sequences. Each record represents a unique CDR3 protein, reported with the most common genes and DNA among its rows. These V and J calls originate from TCRdb's pipeline instead of the authors' own analysis. The sample table contains around 800,000 distinct CDR3 sequences; only one count was recorded for approximately 55% of them. In total, the top ten clones hold under 50% of the sample.

The approximately 41 donors, aged about 6 to 95 years, were systemically healthy Caucasian individuals from Russia. Each donor gave around 9 milliliters of peripheral blood, collected into EDTA-treated Vacutainer tubes. Ficoll-Paque density-gradient centrifugation was used to isolate PBMCs, with at least 7 million obtained per sample. Total RNA was extracted from PBMCs with Trizol reagent, with at least 5 micrograms obtained per sample. Naive CD45RAhigh/CD27high T cell percentages were measured by flow cytometry on a PBMC aliquot from every donor. The sequenced material came from blood. This chain joins TRBV6-6 to TRBJ2-5, with the identity of the D gene unclear. The receptor's source is an elderly man in good health. CDR3 protein: CASSYSKLEETQYF. In nucleotides, the sequence is TGTGCCAGCAGTTACTCTAAGCTGGAAGAGACCCAGTACTTC.